The sequence of this T cell receptor beta chain was determined in a study of T cells in localized non-small cell lung cancer. The protocol was immunoSEQ multiplex PCR, while the TCRdb copy is restricted to in-frame clones and leaves out a portion. Here the sample spans 3,000 or so clones, around a quarter being singletons. Whole-study results and caveats: Higher blood T cell density tracked longer overall survival. Adjacent lung had a median approximately 57 of the 100 largest tumor clones. Heterogeneity within the tumor remains possible, as just one region underwent sequencing. Clonality peaked in uninvolved adjacent lung rather than tumor.

Germline lookup yields CDR1 MDHEN and CDR2 SYDVKM. J was trimmed by 5 bases and V by 3 bases; bases with no gene match: 6. The CDR3 has 14 amino acids. This clone was recorded a few times. What it binds is unknown. Specimen: lung tumor tissue, collected before any cancer treatment. The chain uses TRBV28 and TRBJ2-7; 8 nucleotides agree with TRBD1. This TCR was sampled from a female donor older than 55 with stage I lung adenocarcinoma. The CDR3, as DNA: TGTGCCAGCAGTTTGGTCAGGGGGCAGAACGAGCAGTACTTC. Residues: CASSLVRGQNEQYF.